This is a list of T cell receptor beta chains from one sample in a study of T cells in Graves' hyperthyroidism and ophthalmopathy. TCRdb analysed the multiplex PCR reads with MiXCR anew, one entry per CDR3 protein. Of about 660,000 distinct CDR3 sequences in the sample, less than 45% were seen once. The sample was peripheral blood or thyroid tissue (not recorded which). The receptors originated from an adult man with Graves' disease, either hyperthyroidism or ophthalmopathy (not recorded which). The CDR3 runs from the conserved cysteine through the conserved F or W. The D gene is left open where the match is weak. Only some rows state a clone size, as once, few, many or a class for expanded clones.

TRBV7-8	TRBD1	-	TRBJ1-1	CASSLVPQGASTEAFF	TGTGCCAGCAGCTTAGTCCCACAGGGGGCAAGCACTGAAGCTTTCTTT
TRBV2	-	many	TRBJ1-1	CASSESVGVEAFF	TGCGCCAGCAGTGAGTCAGTGGGAGTTGAAGCTTTCTTT
TRBV14	-	once	TRBJ2-5	CASSQDRGPEETQYF	TGTGCCAGCAGCCAAGACAGGGGTCCAGAGGAGACCCAGTACTTC
TRBV20-1	-	few	TRBJ1-3	CSARDAAASGNTIYF	TGCAGTGCTAGAGATGCGGCGGCAAGTGGAAACACCATATATTTT
TRBV9	TRBD1	many	TRBJ1-2	CASSAQGNYGYTF	TGTGCCAGCAGCGCACAGGGGAACTATGGCTACACCTTC
TRBV7-9	TRBD1	many	TRBJ2-7	CASSPPTGASYEQYF	TGTGCCAGCAGCCCCCCGACAGGGGCATCCTACGAGCAGTACTTC
TRBV7-3	-	many	TRBJ1-1	CASSLTPGETEAFF	TGTGCCAGCAGCTTAACGCCCGGAGAGACTGAAGCTTTCTTT
TRBV12-3/TRBV12-4	-	many	TRBJ1-3	CASRDPGNTIYF	TGTGCCAGCAGAGACCCTGGAAACACCATATATTTT
TRBV7-9	TRBD1	many	TRBJ1-3	CASSWGDSGDTIYF	TGTGCCAGCAGCTGGGGGGACAGCGGCGACACCATATATTTT
TRBV20-1	-	-	TRBJ2-5	CSARDLWRPGQETQYF	TGCAGTGCTAGAGATCTCTGGCGGCCAGGCCAAGAGACCCAGTACTTC
TRBV13	TRBD1	few	TRBJ1-1	CASSYPNTGDTEAFF	TGTGCCAGCAGCTACCCAAACACAGGGGACACTGAAGCTTTCTTT
TRBV29-1	TRBD2	-	TRBJ2-7	CSVGGRGFPYEQYF	TGCAGCGTAGGAGGGCGGGGGTTCCCTTACGAGCAGTACTTC
TRBV11-2	-	few	TRBJ1-2	CASSFWREGTVGYTF	TGTGCCAGCAGCTTTTGGCGGGAAGGGACTGTTGGCTACACCTTC
TRBV29-1	TRBD1	once	TRBJ1-1	CSATGGYTEAFF	TGCAGCGCCACAGGGGGCTACACTGAAGCTTTCTTT
TRBV5-1	-	-	TRBJ1-2	CASKPLGSRGVDYGYTF	TGCGCCAGCAAACCCCTGGGGAGCAGGGGAGTTGACTATGGCTACACCTTC
TRBV19	-	many	TRBJ2-6	CASSIGGAGANVLTF	TGTGCCAGTAGTATAGGAGGGGCTGGGGCCAACGTCCTGACTTTC
TRBV11-2	-	-	TRBJ1-2	CASSLGYGTTDGYTF	TGTGCCAGCAGCTTAGGCTACGGGACAACCGATGGCTACACCTTC
TRBV7-8	TRBD1	many	TRBJ1-6	CASSQDTGASPLHF	TGTGCCAGCAGCCAGGATACAGGGGCCTCACCCCTCCACTTT
TRBV20-1	-	-	TRBJ2-7	CSAHIPGPRGSYEQHF	TGCAGTGCTCATATACCGGGACCCCGGGGCTCCTACGAGCAGCACTTC
TRBV13	-	-	TRBJ2-7	CASYEGFGTYEQYF	TGCGCCAGCTATGAGGGGTTCGGTACCTACGAGCAGTACTTC
TRBV20-1	-	few	TRBJ2-7	CSASKGDSYEQYF	TGCAGTGCTAGCAAGGGGGACTCCTACGAGCAGTACTTC
TRBV10-2	TRBD1	-	TRBJ1-2	CASSPPGTGLIYGYTF	TGTGCCAGCTCACCACCCGGGACAGGGTTGATCTATGGCTACACCTTC
TRBV29-1	-	many	TRBJ1-1	CSVEVNRSKAFF	TGCAGCGTTGAAGTGAACAGATCGAAAGCTTTCTTT
TRBV29-1	-	-	TRBJ2-5	CSLYSETQYF	TGCAGCTTGTACTCTGAGACCCAGTACTTC
TRBV7-6	TRBD1	-	TRBJ1-1	CASSLAQGTVEAFF	TGTGCCAGCAGCTTAGCACAGGGGACGGTTGAAGCTTTCTTT
TRBV29-1	TRBD1	-	TRBJ2-7	CSVAPRTGVIHEQYF	TGCAGCGTTGCTCCCAGGACAGGGGTAATCCACGAGCAGTACTTC
TRBV25-1	TRBD1	-	TRBJ2-7	CATSNSKRWDSSYEQYF	TGTGCCACTTCGAATTCAAAAAGGTGGGACAGCTCCTACGAGCAGTACTTC
TRBV7-3	-	-	TRBJ2-5	CASSLTDRQGTQYF	TGTGCCAGCAGCTTAACGGACAGACAAGGGACCCAGTACTTC